The 12 T cell receptor beta chains listed next were all sequenced from one sample in a study of shared clonotypes between healthy human individuals. Assay used: immunoSEQ multiplex PCR; TCRdb lists only in-frame clones, some missing. In the table there are some 2.4 million clones, 93% of which are singletons. What was sequenced was naive CD4+ T cells from PBMCs. Regarding subset: CD45RA+ positively selected. These receptors all stem from a young man in good health. Some clones in this sample may be carry-over from other donors' samples.

Worth noting for this clone: Other nucleotide sequences from this sample produce the same CDR3. The chain couples TRBV2 to TRBJ1-5; no firm D call. Germline V gene lookup returns CDR1 SNHLY and CDR2 FYNNEI. The V and J ends lost 8 bases and 3 bases respectively, with 11 bases between them. This CDR3 contains 13 residues. CDR3 loop: CASHTESNQPQHF. In nucleotides, the CDR3 is TGTGCCAGCCACACAGAGTCCAATCAGCCCCAGCATTTT.

This clone was counted a single time. The genes are TRBV7-9 and TRBJ2-6; 7 bases fit TRBD2. Germline V gene sequence: CDR1 SEHNR, CDR2 FQNEAQ (reference sequence). With 4 bases clipped from V and 2 bases from J, the junction kept 11 bases outside the gene matches. CDR3 length: 18 amino acids. The CDR3 DNA follows: TGTGCCAGCAGCTCCCCCCGGGGCGGGAGAGCTGGGGCCAACGTCCTGACTTTC. Protein: CASSSPRGGRAGANVLTF.

J is TRBJ2-7 and V is TRBV7-2, with no clear D. Trimming took 5 bases from V and 1 from J, leaving 9 bases between them. Germline values: CDR1 SGHTA, CDR2 FQGNSA. This CDR3 spans 13 amino acids. CDR3 sequence (DNA): TGTGCCAGCAGCCATACACCTTCCTACGAGCAGTACTTC. It codes for CASSHTPSYEQYF.

J is TRBJ2-1 and V is TRBV29-1; D may be TRBD1 or TRBD2 (5 bases each). Trimming removed 4 bases at V and 6 bases at J, with 13 bases between. CDR1 and CDR2 (germline): SQVTM, ANQGSEA. The CDR3 totals 13 residues. This CDR3 reads CSVGGLYFNEQFF. For the CDR3, the DNA is TGCAGCGTTGGGGGGTTGTACTTCAATGAGCAGTTCTTC.

This chain connects TRBV9 to TRBJ2-1; tentatively, D is TRBD1 (6 bases). Trimming took 4 bases from V and 8 from J, leaving 19 bases between them. The CDR3 is 15 residues long. In germline, CDR1 is SGDLS, CDR2 YYNGEE. CDR3 sequence (DNA): TGTGCCAGCAGCCCTACGTTGGGGGCCGTAGATGAGCAGTTCTTC. Protein product: CASSPTLGAVDEQFF.

This clone is a singleton in its sample. This chain joins TRBV5-1 and TRBJ2-2; D not certain. The germline gives CDR1 SGHRS, CDR2 YFSETQ. The CDR3 has 15 residues. Trimming removed 6 bases at V and 0 bases at J, with 12 bases between. The CDR3 nucleotides are TGCGCCAGCACCGAGCAGGACGCGAACACCGGGGAGCTGTTTTTT. Protein sequence: CASTEQDANTGELFF.

This clone showed up just a few times. V gene TRBV6-5 combines with J gene TRBJ1-5; D unclear. Trimming shortened V by 6 bases and J by 3 bases, and 9 bases separated the two germline ends. There are 13 residues in the CDR3. Germline assignment: CDR1 MNHEY and CDR2 SVGAGI. The CDR3 loop is CASRVTLNQPQHF. CDR3 nucleotides: TGTGCCAGCAGAGTAACACTCAATCAGCCCCAGCATTTT.

This chain uses TRBV5-1 with TRBJ2-3, with TRBD2 identical over 14 bases. The CDR3 has 19 residues. Per the germline V gene, CDR1 is SGHRS and CDR2 is YFSETQ. Losses at the gene ends were 3 bases for V and 2 bases for J; bases not matched to a gene: 11. CDR3 sequence: CASSYEYGTSGSSTDTQYF. CDR3 coding DNA: TGCGCCAGCAGCTACGAATACGGGACTAGCGGGAGTTCCACAGATACGCAGTATTTT.

The chain uses TRBV29-1 and TRBJ2-1; D uncertain. The CDR3 covers 12 residues. CDR1 and CDR2 (germline): SQVTM, ANQGSEA. V was pared by 2 bases and J by 7 bases, with 9 bases between. CDR3 region: CSVERSSNEQFF. The CDR3 nucleotides are TGCAGCGTTGAACGGAGTTCAAATGAGCAGTTCTTC.

The chain joins TRBV13 to TRBJ1-2, with TRBD1 as a possible D gene (6 bases). Germline-derived CDR1 and CDR2 are PRHDT and FYEKMQ (reference sequence). CDR3 size: 13 residues. The V end lost 0 bases, the J end lost 10 bases, and 12 bases lay between the germline ends. CDR3 in amino acids: CASSLGRPGAYTF. The CDR3 DNA reads TGTGCCAGCAGCTTAGGCAGGCCGGGGGCCTACACCTTC.

This clone was detected only once. V and J are TRBV7-2 and TRBJ1-5; D is unclear. The ends were cut back, 5 bases at V and 5 bases at J, with 10 bases in the middle. The germline CDR1 and CDR2 sequences are SGHTA and FQGNSA. This CDR3 is built from 13 residues. In DNA, the CDR3 is TGTGCCAGCAGCCAAGTAGTGGATCAGCCCCAGCATTTT. It yields the protein CASSQVVDQPQHF.

This clone was recorded only once. J is TRBJ2-7 and V is TRBV4-1, with 7 bases that match TRBD1. In germline, CDR1 is MGHRA, CDR2 YSYEKL. V lost 0 bases to trimming and J lost 3 bases; unmatched junction nucleotides: 5. This CDR3 spans 15 amino acids. CDR3 loop: CASSQEPGQFYEQYF. The CDR3 DNA reads as TGCGCCAGCAGCCAAGAGCCGGGACAGTTCTACGAGCAGTACTTC.